The source of this T cell receptor (beta chain) is a study of blood T cell repertoires in COVID-19. Study background: Sources were T cells, B-cell-depleted T cells, or PBMCs; the material itself was cDNA or gDNA.

In germline, CDR1 is SNHLY, CDR2 FYNNEI. Between the trimmed V and J ends, which lost 6 bases and 6 bases, there was a span of 11 bases. This CDR3 contains 13 residues. Under the authors' procedure: By means of reference gene primer amplification, nucleated cell counts were estimated. Here immunoSEQ multiplex PCR was the method, and the copy in TCRdb shows in-frame clones only, minus some. The V and J calls and clone size come from that table; D and trimming were worked out from the DNA. The sample yields fewer than 300,000 clones, under 90% seen once. This receptor was identified in a man in his fifties or sixties with COVID-19, enrolled during active disease. Material for sequencing was peripheral blood. The gene calls are TRBV2 and TRBJ1-4; D not resolved. CDR3 region: CASRTPPDEKLFF. In DNA form, the CDR3 reads TGTGCCAGCAGGACACCGCCGGATGAAAAACTGTTTTTT.